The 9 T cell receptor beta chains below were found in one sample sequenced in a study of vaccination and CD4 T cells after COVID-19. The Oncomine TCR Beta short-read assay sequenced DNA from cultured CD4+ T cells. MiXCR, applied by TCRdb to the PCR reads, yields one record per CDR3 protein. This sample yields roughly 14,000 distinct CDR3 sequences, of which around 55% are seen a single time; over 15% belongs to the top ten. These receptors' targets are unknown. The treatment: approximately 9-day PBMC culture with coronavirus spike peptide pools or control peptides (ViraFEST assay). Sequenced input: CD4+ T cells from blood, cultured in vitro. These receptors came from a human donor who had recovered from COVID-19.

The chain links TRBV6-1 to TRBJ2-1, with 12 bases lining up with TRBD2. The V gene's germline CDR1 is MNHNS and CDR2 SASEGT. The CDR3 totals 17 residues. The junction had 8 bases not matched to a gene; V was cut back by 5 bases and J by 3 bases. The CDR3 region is CASSRRETSGSYNEQFF. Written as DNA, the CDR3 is TGTGCCAGCAGTCGCAGGGAGACTAGCGGGAGCTACAATGAGCAGTTCTTC.

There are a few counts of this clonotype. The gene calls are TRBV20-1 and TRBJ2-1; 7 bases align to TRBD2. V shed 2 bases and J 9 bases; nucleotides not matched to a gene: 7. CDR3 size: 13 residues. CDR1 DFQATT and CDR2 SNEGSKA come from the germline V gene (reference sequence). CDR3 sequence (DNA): TGCAGTGCTAGAAAGTGGGAGGGCCCTGAGCAGTTCTTC. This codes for CSARKWEGPEQFF.

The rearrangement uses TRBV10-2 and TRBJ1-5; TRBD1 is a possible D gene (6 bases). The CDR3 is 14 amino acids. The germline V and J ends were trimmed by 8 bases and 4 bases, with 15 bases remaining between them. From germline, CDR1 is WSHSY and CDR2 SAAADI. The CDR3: CASGTGTNNQPQHF. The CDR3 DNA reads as TGCGCCAGCGGAACCGGGACAAATAATCAGCCCCAGCATTTT.

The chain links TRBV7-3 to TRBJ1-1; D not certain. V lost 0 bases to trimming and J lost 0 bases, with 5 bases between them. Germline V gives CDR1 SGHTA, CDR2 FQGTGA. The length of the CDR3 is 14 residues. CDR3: CASSLTGMNTEAFF. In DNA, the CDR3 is TGTGCCAGCAGCTTAACTGGCATGAACACTGAAGCTTTCTTT.

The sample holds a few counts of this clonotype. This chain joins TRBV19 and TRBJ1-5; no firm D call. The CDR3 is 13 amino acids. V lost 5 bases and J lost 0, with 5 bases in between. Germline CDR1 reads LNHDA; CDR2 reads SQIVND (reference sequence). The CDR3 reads CASSPNSNQPQHF. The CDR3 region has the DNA TGTGCCAGTAGTCCCAATAGCAATCAGCCCCAGCATTTT. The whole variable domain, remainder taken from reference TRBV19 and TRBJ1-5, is DGGITQSPKYLFRKEGQNVTLSCEQNLNHDAMYWYRQDPGQGLRLIYYSQIVNDFQKGDIAEGYSVSREKKESFPLTVTSAQKNPTAFYLCASSPNSNQPQHFGDGTRLSIL.

The CDR3 spells CAISESADEQFF. The CDR3 DNA follows: TGTGCCATCAGTGAGTCAGCCGATGAGCAGTTCTTC. The chain combines TRBV10-3 with TRBJ2-1, with D hard to call. Germline values: CDR1 ENHRY, CDR2 SYGVKD. This CDR3 spans 12 amino acids. V lost 0 bases and J 8 bases, leaving 5 bases between the germline ends.

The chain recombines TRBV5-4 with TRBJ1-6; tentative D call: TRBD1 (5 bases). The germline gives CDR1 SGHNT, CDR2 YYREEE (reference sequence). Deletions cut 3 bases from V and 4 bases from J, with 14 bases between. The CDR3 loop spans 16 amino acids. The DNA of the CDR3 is TGTGCCAGCAGCTCTCGGATGGGGGGTTATAATTCACCCCTCCACTTT. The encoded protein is CASSSRMGGYNSPLHF.

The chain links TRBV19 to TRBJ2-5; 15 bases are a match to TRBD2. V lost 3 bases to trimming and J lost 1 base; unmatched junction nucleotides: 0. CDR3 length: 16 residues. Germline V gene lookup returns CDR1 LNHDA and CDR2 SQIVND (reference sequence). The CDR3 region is CASSMGLAGGQETQYF. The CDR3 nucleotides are TGTGCCAGTAGTATGGGACTAGCGGGAGGCCAAGAGACCCAGTACTTC.

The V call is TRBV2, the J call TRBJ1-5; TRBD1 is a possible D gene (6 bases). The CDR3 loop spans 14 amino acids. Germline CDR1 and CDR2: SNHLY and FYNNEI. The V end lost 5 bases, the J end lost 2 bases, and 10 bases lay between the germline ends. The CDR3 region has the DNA TGTGCCAGCAGTCAACAGGGAGGCAATCAGCCCCAGCATTTT. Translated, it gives CASSQQGGNQPQHF.